This T cell receptor beta chain was found in a study of blood T cells in healthy people across ages. PCR was performed a second time for about 7 to 11 cycles using a sample-barcoded 5' primer and a J-beta primer mix. MiXCR, applied by TCRdb to the 5' RACE reads, yields one record per CDR3 protein. The table has more than 1.4 million distinct CDR3 sequences, about 43% seen once. CDR1 SGHTA and CDR2 FQGNSA come from the germline V gene. The V gene lost 1 base and the J gene lost 6 bases, with 10 bases spanning the gap. The CDR3 covers 14 residues. This chain connects TRBV7-2 to TRBJ1-3; D remains ambiguous. Sequencing was performed on blood. The clonotype comes from a woman between 18 and 30 years old in good health. CDR3 bases: TGTGCCAGCAGCTTAGGGTTCCATCAAAACACCATATATTTT. Amino acids: CASSLGFHQNTIYF.